This entry lists 24 T cell receptor beta chains sequenced from one sample in a study of blood T cell repertoires in COVID-19. Sequenced by immunoSEQ multiplex PCR; TCRdb stores in-frame clones only, minus some. Of approximately 310,000 clones in the sample, 80% to 90% are singletons; the top ten hold around 2.2%. Sequencing input: PBMCs or T cells enriched from blood (not recorded which). The origin of the receptors is a man younger than 45 who had recovered from COVID-19.

This clone was counted a few times. V and J are TRBV7-2 and TRBJ1-2; 9 positions agree with TRBD1. J gave up 8 bases and V 5 bases, and 12 bases lay outside the gene matches. Germline V gene lookup returns CDR1 SGHTA and CDR2 FQGNSA. The CDR3 contains 15 residues. The CDR3 nucleotides read TGTGCCAGCAGCCCTCCGAAGGGACAGGGAGGGGGCTACACCTTC. As protein: CASSPPKGQGGGYTF.

This chain uses TRBV5-8 with TRBJ1-5, with D tentatively TRBD1 (5 bases). The ends were cut back, 2 bases at V and 6 bases at J, with 6 bases in the middle. The length of the CDR3 is 12 residues. Per germline, CDR1 SGHTS and CDR2 YDEGEE. CDR3 loop: CASSFGGQPQHF. For the CDR3, the DNA is TGTGCCAGCAGCTTCGGGGGTCAGCCCCAGCATTTT.

The rearrangement joins TRBV11-2 to TRBJ2-5; 9 bases are a match to TRBD2. The CDR3 consists of 15 residues. V lost 1 base, J lost 4 bases, and 4 bases stayed unmatched. Germline CDR1 is SGHAT and CDR2 is FQNNGV. CDR3 residues: CASSLASGVGETQYF. CDR3 DNA sequence: TGTGCCAGCAGCTTAGCTAGCGGGGTGGGAGAGACCCAGTACTTC.

The chain is built from TRBV5-6 and TRBJ2-1; perhaps TRBD1 as D (6 bases). V dropped 4 bases and J dropped 1 base, with 9 bases sitting between them. Per germline, CDR1 SGHDT and CDR2 YYEEEE. CDR3 size: 14 residues. The CDR3 is CASSPRGSYNEQFF. DNA of the CDR3: TGTGCCAGCAGCCCCAGGGGATCCTACAATGAGCAGTTCTTC.

This rearrangement joins TRBV5-1 to TRBJ1-6; D perhaps matches TRBD1 (5 bases). The CDR3 consists of 16 residues. Germline V lookup: CDR1 SGHRS, CDR2 YFSETQ. Deletions cut 2 bases from V and 3 bases from J, with 12 bases between. CDR3 region: CASSFRAEGYNSPLHF. CDR3 DNA: TGCGCCAGCAGCTTCAGGGCGGAGGGCTATAATTCACCCCTCCACTTT.

V usage is TRBV4-3 and J usage is TRBJ2-2; 9 bases fit TRBD2. Germline-derived CDR1 and CDR2 are LGHNA and YSLEER. The junction had 10 bases not matched to a gene; V was cut back by 1 base and J by 7 bases. CDR3 length equals 17 residues. This CDR3 is CASSQGLAEGLVGELFF. The CDR3 DNA sequence: TGCGCCAGCAGCCAAGGACTAGCGGAGGGGCTTGTCGGGGAGCTGTTTTTT.

This chain uses TRBV10-1 with TRBJ2-1; 7 bases fit TRBD2. This CDR3 is built from 16 residues. J lost 1 base, V lost 4 bases, and 7 bases had no gene match. Germline assignment: CDR1 WNHNN and CDR2 SYGVQD (reference sequence). CDR3 sequence: CASSGGVGGSYNEQFF. The CDR3 region has the DNA TGCGCCAGCAGTGGGGGCGTCGGGGGGTCCTACAATGAGCAGTTCTTC.

The genes are TRBV27 and TRBJ2-5; 11 nucleotides line up with TRBD2. The V gene end was trimmed by 4 bases and the J gene end by 5 bases; junction bases not matched to a gene: 3. This CDR3 has 14 amino acids. Germline CDR1 MNHEY, CDR2 SMNVEV (reference sequence). CDR3 sequence reads: CASSSSGGLETQYF. The DNA of the CDR3 is TGTGCCAGCAGTTCTAGCGGGGGGTTGGAGACCCAGTACTTC.

The chain couples TRBV20-1 to TRBJ1-1, with D possibly TRBD1 on 5 matching bases. From germline, CDR1 is DFQATT and CDR2 SNEGSKA (reference sequence). Trimming took off 5 bases at V and 7 bases at J, with 8 bases between the two ends. The CDR3 is 10 residues long. CDR3 region: CSADRNEAFF. The CDR3 DNA reads as TGCAGTGCTGACAGAAATGAAGCTTTCTTT.

The J gene is TRBJ1-5, the V gene TRBV2; 7 bases are a match to TRBD1. The germline gives CDR1 SNHLY, CDR2 FYNNEI. The J segment lost 3 bases and the V segment lost 4 bases, leaving 3 bases of the junction unmatched. The CDR3 has 14 amino acids. CDR3 sequence: CASSGGQINQPQHF. The CDR3 DNA follows: TGTGCCAGCAGTGGGGGACAGATCAATCAGCCCCAGCATTTT.

The chain links TRBV11-2 to TRBJ1-1; 8 nucleotides match TRBD1. CDR3 size: 17 residues. Germline CDR1 and CDR2: SGHAT and FQNNGV. V was clipped by 1 base and J by 6 bases; unmatched bases: 13. The CDR3 nucleotides are TGTGCCAGCAGCTTAGGATTCCGGGACAGGAGGTTCGCTGAAGCTTTCTTT. It encodes CASSLGFRDRRFAEAFF.

This chain uses TRBV7-8 with TRBJ2-7; 8 nucleotides line up with TRBD1. The CDR3 consists of 16 residues. V shed 1 base, J shed 4 bases, and the junction held 9 bases outside the gene matches. The germline V gene has CDR1 SGHVS and CDR2 FQNEAQ. For the CDR3, the DNA is TGTGCCAGCAGCTTAGTGAACGGACAGGGTGGTTACGAGCAGTACTTC. Its protein product is CASSLVNGQGGYEQYF.

The genes are TRBV30 and TRBJ2-3; no clear D. V lost 1 base to trimming and J lost 3 bases, with 11 bases between them. Germline V lookup: CDR1 GTSNPN, CDR2 SVGIG (reference sequence). The CDR3 extends over 14 amino acids. The CDR3: CAWSDASVTDTQYF. In DNA form, the CDR3 reads TGTGCCTGGAGTGATGCGAGCGTAACAGATACGCAGTATTTT.

In its sample, this clone was seen once. The chain is built from TRBV7-9 and TRBJ2-2, with TRBD1 identical over 7 bases. The V and J ends lost 5 bases and 5 bases, in that order; junction bases with no gene match: 8. CDR1 SEHNR and CDR2 FQNEAQ come from the germline V gene (reference sequence). The CDR3 extends over 15 amino acids. CDR3 nucleotides: TGTGCCAGCAGCCCACAGGGACAGAGGACCGGGGAGCTGTTTTTT. Protein: CASSPQGQRTGELFF.

The chain recombines TRBV6-4 with TRBJ1-6, with TRBD1 identical over 8 bases. The germline gives CDR1 MRHNA, CDR2 SNTAGT. V lost 4 bases and J lost 10; bases outside the gene matches: 3. The CDR3 runs to 13 residues. The CDR3 is CASSGTGWSPLHF. The CDR3 nucleotides read TGTGCCAGCAGTGGGACAGGGTGGTCACCCCTCCACTTT.

The chain has TRBV9 and TRBJ2-5; 9 bases are shared with TRBD2. CDR3 length: 15 residues. The V segment lost 0 bases and the J segment 3 bases; nucleotides outside the gene matches: 3. The germline gives CDR1 SGDLS, CDR2 YYNGEE. The CDR3 loop is CASSVALAGKETQYF. The CDR3 DNA follows: TGTGCCAGCAGCGTAGCCCTAGCGGGGAAAGAGACCCAGTACTTC.

The chain employs TRBV25-1 and TRBJ2-7, with D hard to call. The CDR3 totals 13 residues. Trimming pared 6 bases from V and 3 bases from J, leaving 12 bases between. Germline CDR1 and CDR2: MGHDK and SYGVNS. CDR3 nucleotide sequence: TGTGCCAGCAGCCACTATGACGGCTACGAGCAGTACTTC. Protein: CASSHYDGYEQYF.

The chain links TRBV4-3 to TRBJ2-1; tentatively, D is TRBD1 (5 bases). This CDR3 spans 15 amino acids. Germline V gene lookup returns CDR1 LGHNA and CDR2 YSLEER. V lost 0 bases and J 6 bases, leaving 12 bases between the germline ends. CDR3: CASSQETGSRNEQFF. The CDR3, as DNA: TGCGCCAGCAGCCAAGAAACAGGTTCACGCAATGAGCAGTTCTTC.

V and J are TRBV5-1 and TRBJ2-5; 11 bases are shared with TRBD2. The CDR3 is made up of 15 amino acids. The germline gives CDR1 SGHRS, CDR2 YFSETQ. Trimming took 4 bases from V and 5 from J; bases not matched to a gene: 7. This chain's CDR3 is CASSTRIAGGETQYF. For the CDR3, the DNA is TGCGCCAGCAGCACCCGTATAGCGGGGGGGGAGACCCAGTACTTC.

The V gene is TRBV11-2, the J gene TRBJ1-6; 10 nucleotides match TRBD1. After removal of 5 bases from V and 14 bases from J, the junction contained 9 bases not matched to a gene. This CDR3 spans 14 amino acids. Germline loops: CDR1 SGHAT, CDR2 FQNNGV. DNA for the CDR3: TGTGCCAGCAGCCGACAGGGGGCCGGGGTGACCCTCCACTTT. Its translation: CASSRQGAGVTLHF.

The V call is TRBV5-5, the J call TRBJ1-5; the D gene is possibly TRBD1 (6 bases). V gave up 5 bases and J gave up 3 bases, with 12 bases separating them. Germline-derived CDR1 and CDR2 are SGHKS and YYEKEE (reference sequence). The CDR3 length is 14 residues. DNA of the CDR3: TGTGCCAGCAGTCACAGGGCCGACAATCAGCCCCAGCATTTT. It yields the protein CASSHRADNQPQHF.

The rearrangement links TRBV6-4 to TRBJ1-5, with a weak D call TRBD1 (5 bases). The CDR3 has 13 amino acids. Germline V CDR1 and CDR2: MRHNA, SNTAGT. Between the trimmed V and J ends, which lost 4 bases and 6 bases, there was a span of 10 bases. CDR3 coding DNA: TGTGCCAGCAGTGGCAGGGTAGGTCAGCCCCAGCATTTT. As protein: CASSGRVGQPQHF.

The CDR3 is CASSGDSQETQYF. The CDR3 nucleotides read TGTGCCAGCAGCGGGGACAGTCAAGAGACCCAGTACTTC. The chain couples TRBV5-5 to TRBJ2-5; 7 nucleotides align to TRBD1. The ends lost 4 bases at V and 2 bases at J; junction bases unmatched: 2. This CDR3 has 13 residues. Germline V gives CDR1 SGHKS, CDR2 YYEKEE (reference sequence).

V is TRBV7-9 and J is TRBJ1-1; no firm D call. The CDR3 extends over 17 amino acids. V shed 0 bases and J shed 4 bases, with 18 bases lying between them. CDR1 and CDR2 (germline): SEHNR, FQNEAQ (reference sequence). This CDR3 is CASSLAVFVRRSTEAFF. The DNA of the CDR3 is TGTGCCAGCAGCTTAGCAGTTTTCGTCAGAAGAAGCACTGAAGCTTTCTTT.